The 30 T cell receptor beta chains below all came from one sample that was sequenced in a study of shared clonotypes between healthy human individuals. Sequenced by immunoSEQ multiplex PCR; TCRdb stores in-frame clones only, minus some. The table records some 1.5 million clones, 95% to 99% of them present only once. The sequencing input was naive CD4+ T cells sorted from blood. Sample subset: CD45RA+ positively selected. These receptors were taken from a young man in good health.

The CDR3 sequence is CASSQDPTRSETQYF. The CDR3 nucleotides are TGTGCCAGCAGCCAAGACCCTACAAGGAGTGAGACCCAGTACTTC. The chain joins TRBV14 to TRBJ2-5; D gene unclear. Germline V CDR1 and CDR2: SGHDN, FVKESK. Between the trimmed V and J ends, which lost 0 bases and 5 bases, there was a span of 13 bases. The length of the CDR3 is 15 residues.

The CDR3 region has the DNA TGTGCCAGCTCACCATCATCTGGTCGAGGCTGGGTGATAGAGACCCAGTACTTC. Protein: CASSPSSGRGWVIETQYF. The V gene is TRBV18, the J gene TRBJ2-5; D not certain. V lost 2 bases to trimming and J lost 4 bases, with 23 bases between them. This CDR3 is 18 amino acids long. Germline V gene sequence: CDR1 KGHSH, CDR2 LQKENI.

The chain combines TRBV5-1 with TRBJ1-2; D might be TRBD1 (5 bases). Germline CDR1 reads SGHRS; CDR2 reads YFSETQ. With 0 bases removed from V and 4 bases from J, the gap between germline ends came to 10 bases. CDR3 length: 14 amino acids. The CDR3 reads CASSLGLGAYGYTF. The CDR3 bases are TGCGCCAGCAGCTTGGGGCTTGGGGCCTATGGCTACACCTTC.

The rearrangement links TRBV18 to TRBJ1-4, with D possibly TRBD1 on 5 matching bases. This CDR3 has 15 residues. Trimming pared 2 bases from V and 12 bases from J, leaving 19 bases between. Germline CDR1 is KGHSH and CDR2 is LQKENI. CDR3 sequence: CASSPSGTAIGELFF. As DNA, the CDR3 is TGTGCCAGCTCACCATCTGGGACTGCGATAGGAGAACTGTTTTTT.

The rearrangement joins TRBV11-2 to TRBJ1-1; TRBD1 is a possible D gene (6 bases). CDR3 size: 15 residues. The germline V gene encodes CDR1 SGHAT and CDR2 FQNNGV. V lost 5 bases to trimming and J lost 5 bases, with 18 bases between them. The CDR3 here is CASSLLEGGRTEAFF. In nucleotides, the CDR3 is TGTGCCAGCAGCCTCCTTGAGGGGGGGAGGACTGAAGCTTTCTTT.

The chain carries TRBV10-3 and TRBJ2-1; 10 nucleotides agree with TRBD2. The V gene's germline CDR1 is ENHRY and CDR2 SYGVKD. The CDR3 contains 18 residues. The trim removed 0 bases at V and 7 bases at J, leaving 12 bases unmatched. CDR3 sequence (DNA): TGTGCCATCAGTGAGTCGATGGGGCTAGCGGGAGTGGAAAATGAGCAGTTCTTC. This gives the protein CAISESMGLAGVENEQFF.

The CDR3 DNA is TGTGCCTGGAGCATCGGCGGGAGAGGGACTGAAGCTTTCTTT. Protein: CAWSIGGRGTEAFF. The V gene is TRBV30, the J gene TRBJ1-1; D gene unclear. The CDR3 extends over 14 amino acids. The V gene's germline CDR1 is GTSNPN and CDR2 SVGIG (reference sequence). Trimming removed 3 bases at V and 5 bases at J, with 16 bases between.

The CDR3 DNA is TGTGCCAGCAGCCGTGGACTAGCGGGAGAGGCTATAAAGACCCAGTACTTC. It is translated as CASSRGLAGEAIKTQYF. The chain links TRBV7-2 to TRBJ2-5; 13 positions match TRBD2. Trimming took 5 bases from V and 6 from J; bases not matched to a gene: 12. Germline CDR1 SGHTA, CDR2 FQGNSA. This CDR3 is built from 17 residues. Together with reference TRBV7-2 and TRBJ2-5, the CDR3 gives the full variable domain: GAGVSQSPSNKVTEKGKDVELRCDPISGHTALYWYRQSLGQGLEFLIYFQGNSAPDKSGLPSDRFSAERTGGSVSTLTIQRTQQEDSAVYLCASSRGLAGEAIKTQYFGPGTRLLVL.

This clone was seen just once. The chain employs TRBV19 and TRBJ2-2; D remains unclear. This CDR3 has 14 amino acids. Germline V lookup: CDR1 LNHDA, CDR2 SQIVND (reference sequence). V dropped 5 bases and J dropped 0 bases, with 7 bases sitting between them. In nucleotides, the CDR3 is TGTGCCAGTAGTTCTGGCGCGAACACCGGGGAGCTGTTTTTT. Translation: CASSSGANTGELFF.

The chain combines TRBV13 with TRBJ1-1, with D unresolved. Trimming took off 4 bases at V and 0 bases at J, with 6 bases between the two ends. The CDR3 extends over 13 amino acids. In germline, CDR1 is PRHDT, CDR2 FYEKMQ (reference sequence). The chain's CDR3 is CASSSIMNTEAFF. CDR3 nucleotide sequence: TGTGCCAGCAGCTCCATCATGAACACTGAAGCTTTCTTT. The full variable domain, rest sourced from reference TRBV13 and TRBJ1-1, is AAGVIQSPRHLIKEKRETATLKCYPIPRHDTVYWYQQGPGQDPQFLISFYEKMQSDKGSIPDRFSAQQFSDYHSELNMSSLELGDSALYFCASSSIMNTEAFFGQGTRLTVV.

V gene TRBV19 combines with J gene TRBJ1-1, with a tentative D call TRBD1 (6 bases). V was clipped by 6 bases and J by 10 bases, with 18 bases between them. This CDR3 spans 13 amino acids. Germline CDR1 and CDR2: LNHDA and SQIVND (reference sequence). The CDR3 sequence is CASRKDRPFGAFF. The CDR3 nucleotides read TGTGCCAGTAGGAAAGACAGGCCATTTGGAGCTTTCTTT. Looking up the rest from reference TRBV19 and TRBJ1-1 gives the full variable domain: DGGITQSPKYLFRKEGQNVTLSCEQNLNHDAMYWYRQDPGQGLRLIYYSQIVNDFQKGDIAEGYSVSREKKESFPLTVTSAQKNPTAFYLCASRKDRPFGAFFGQGTRLTVV.

This chain joins TRBV14 and TRBJ2-6; 7 bases are shared with TRBD1. Germline V gene lookup returns CDR1 SGHDN and CDR2 FVKESK. Trimming cost V 4 bases and J 4 bases; bases outside gene matches: 4. CDR3 size: 15 residues. The CDR3 DNA reads TGTGCCAGCAGCCCACAGGGGTTCGGGGCCAACGTCCTGACTTTC. It specifies CASSPQGFGANVLTF. Full variable domain (outside the CDR3, taken from reference TRBV14 and TRBJ2-6): EAGVTQFPSHSVIEKGQTVTLRCDPISGHDNLYWYRRVMGKEIKFLLHFVKESKQDESGMPNNRFLAERTGGTYSTLKVQPAELEDSGVYFCASSPQGFGANVLTFGAGSRLTVL.

V gene TRBV9 combines with J gene TRBJ2-4; D is unresolved. CDR1 is SGDLS, CDR2 YYNGEE, per germline. V dropped 4 bases and J dropped 3 bases, with 20 bases sitting between them. This CDR3 is 17 amino acids long. CDR3 in amino acids: CASSHTSTGQDKNIQYF. CDR3 nucleotides: TGTGCCAGCAGCCATACCTCTACCGGGCAAGACAAAAACATTCAGTACTTC.

This chain uses TRBV18 with TRBJ2-2, with D unresolved. The CDR3 runs 16 residues. Germline-derived CDR1 and CDR2 are KGHSH and LQKENI. Trimming stripped 3 bases from V and 4 bases from J, with 15 bases between. CDR3 region: CASSPPSRRATGELFF. CDR3 nucleotide sequence: TGTGCCAGCTCACCTCCCTCGAGACGAGCCACCGGGGAGCTGTTTTTT.

The chain carries TRBV12-5 and TRBJ2-3; D assignment may be TRBD1 or TRBD2 (6 bases each). This CDR3 contains 15 residues. Germline loops: CDR1 LGHNT, CDR2 FRNRAP. V lost 3 bases and J lost 5, with 15 bases in between. For the CDR3, the DNA is TGTGCTAGTGGTTTTGGGGGGCTTCGGGGAGATACGCAGTATTTT. The encoded protein is CASGFGGLRGDTQYF.

The count of this clone is one. This chain connects TRBV19 to TRBJ1-1; 7 nucleotides line up with TRBD1. Germline V gene sequence: CDR1 LNHDA, CDR2 SQIVND (reference sequence). Unmatched junction bases numbered 9, after V lost 3 bases and J lost 11 bases. This CDR3 region has 13 residues. The DNA of the CDR3 is TGTGCCAGTAGTATTGATTGGACAGGATCCGCTTTCTTT. Its translation: CASSIDWTGSAFF.

In the case of this clone: This same CDR3 is encoded by further DNA sequences in the sample. V is TRBV10-1 and J is TRBJ1-2; D is possibly TRBD1 (6 bases). CDR1 WNHNN and CDR2 SYGVQD come from the germline V gene (reference sequence). This CDR3 has 13 residues. Trimming removed 0 bases from V and 5 bases from J, with 7 bases in between. The CDR3 loop reads CASSESRGYGYTF. CDR3 in DNA: TGCGCCAGCAGTGAGTCGAGGGGGTATGGCTACACCTTC.

J is TRBJ2-1 and V is TRBV2; perhaps TRBD1 as D (5 bases). The V gene's germline CDR1 is SNHLY and CDR2 FYNNEI. V lost 6 bases and J 8 bases, leaving 23 bases between the germline ends. The CDR3 consists of 16 residues. The DNA of the CDR3 is TGTGCCAGCAGCCGAGAGACACATCGGACACAATATGAGCAGTTCTTC. Translation gives CASSRETHRTQYEQFF.

The chain joins TRBV27 to TRBJ2-3, with D perhaps assigned TRBD1 or TRBD2 (5 bases each). V shed 3 bases and J shed 4 bases, with 14 bases lying between them. The CDR3 runs 15 residues. Germline CDR1 and CDR2: MNHEY and SMNVEV (reference sequence). DNA of the CDR3: TGTGCCAGCAGTTTTCCCCCCGGGACGTCAGATACGCAGTATTTT. Translation: CASSFPPGTSDTQYF.

The count of this clone is one. Additional DNA sequences in this sample encode the identical CDR3. The chain has TRBV18 and TRBJ2-3, with a tentative D call TRBD2 (5 bases). From germline, CDR1 is KGHSH and CDR2 LQKENI. This CDR3 contains 14 residues. V was pared by 6 bases and J by 2 bases, with 12 bases between. As DNA, the CDR3 is TGTGCCAGCTCCCCCCGGGGTAACACAGATACGCAGTATTTT. This codes for CASSPRGNTDTQYF.

The chain is built from TRBV4-1 and TRBJ2-7; 9 bases are shared with TRBD2. V dropped 2 bases and J dropped 2; count of bases not matched to a gene: 4. Germline loops: CDR1 MGHRA, CDR2 YSYEKL. The CDR3 is made up of 15 amino acids. CDR3 bases: TGCGCCAGCAGCCAATTAGCGGGAGTTGCCTACGAGCAGTACTTC. Translating it yields CASSQLAGVAYEQYF.

This chain joins TRBV18 and TRBJ2-1; D not resolved. CDR1 is KGHSH, CDR2 LQKENI, per germline. This CDR3 has 15 amino acids. V lost 2 bases and J lost 4, with 12 bases in between. CDR3 in amino acids: CASSPNLADYNEQFF. CDR3 coding DNA: TGTGCCAGCTCACCAAACTTGGCAGATTACAATGAGCAGTTCTTC. The full variable domain, its missing parts supplied by reference TRBV18 and TRBJ2-1, is NAGVMQNPRHLVRRRGQEARLRCSPMKGHSHVYWYRQLPEEGLKFMVYLQKENIIDESGMPKERFSAEFPKEGPSILRIQQVVRGDSAAYFCASSPNLADYNEQFFGPGTRLTVL.

This clone was counted once. This chain connects TRBV5-4 to TRBJ2-2, with 7 bases matching TRBD1. Losses at the gene ends were 4 bases for V and 4 bases for J; bases not matched to a gene: 4. CDR3 length: 14 residues. CDR1 is SGHNT, CDR2 YYREEE, per germline (reference sequence). As DNA, the CDR3 is TGTGCCAGCAGCAGAACAGGGGCCACCGGGGAGCTGTTTTTT. This translates into CASSRTGATGELFF.

Comments on this clone: The sample holds other DNA sequences that translate to the same CDR3. The rearrangement uses TRBV28 and TRBJ2-3; D may correspond to TRBD1 or TRBD2 (5 bases each). V gave up 3 bases and J gave up 1 base, with 5 bases separating them. Germline CDR1 and CDR2: MDHEN and SYDVKM. This CDR3 has 13 amino acids. The CDR3 loop is CASSLGGTDTQYF. The DNA of the CDR3 is TGTGCCAGCAGTTTGGGGGGCACAGATACGCAGTATTTT. The full variable domain, completed using reference TRBV28 and TRBJ2-3, is DVKVTQSSRYLVKRTGEKVFLECVQDMDHENMFWYRQDPGLGLRLIYFSYDVKMKEKGDIPEGYSVSREKKERFSLILESASTNQTSMYLCASSLGGTDTQYFGPGTRLTVL.

V and J are TRBV2 and TRBJ2-7; 11 bases align to TRBD1. CDR3 length: 14 residues. V trimming: 7 bases; J trimming: 13 bases; junction bases outside the gene matches: 15. The germline V gene encodes CDR1 SNHLY and CDR2 FYNNEI. The CDR3 region has the DNA TGTGCCAGCACCAGCTGGGGACAGGGGGAAACCGGATACTTC. Residues: CASTSWGQGETGYF.

This chain uses TRBV11-2 with TRBJ2-1; 12 bases are a match to TRBD2. CDR3 size: 18 residues. V lost 5 bases, J lost 2 bases, and 10 bases stayed unmatched. The germline V gene has CDR1 SGHAT and CDR2 FQNNGV. CDR3 sequence reads: CASSGGELAGGPYNEQFF. CDR3 bases: TGTGCCAGCAGCGGAGGGGAACTAGCGGGAGGCCCCTACAATGAGCAGTTCTTC. The variable domain in full, with the rest retrieved from reference TRBV11-2 and TRBJ2-1, is EAGVAQSPRYKIIEKRQSVAFWCNPISGHATLYWYQQILGQGPKLLIQFQNNGVVDDSQLPKDRFSAERLKGVDSTLKIQPAKLEDSAVYLCASSGGELAGGPYNEQFFGPGTRLTVL.

The V call is TRBV28, the J call TRBJ2-7; TRBD2 agrees at 7 bases. The V segment lost 6 bases and the J segment 7 bases; nucleotides outside the gene matches: 15. The length of the CDR3 is 15 residues. Germline V lookup: CDR1 MDHEN, CDR2 SYDVKM. CDR3 residues: CASRRRELGGWEQYF. The CDR3 coding sequence is TGTGCCAGCAGACGAAGAGAATTGGGAGGGTGGGAGCAGTACTTC.

The genes are TRBV29-1 and TRBJ2-7; 11 bases match TRBD1. V lost 7 bases to trimming and J lost 6 bases; unmatched junction nucleotides: 8. Germline lookup yields CDR1 SQVTM and CDR2 ANQGSEA. The CDR3 sequence is 13 residues long. The CDR3 DNA reads TGCAGCGCTGGATTTGGGACAGGGGGCGAGCAGTACTTC. Its protein is CSAGFGTGGEQYF.

A word on this clone: The sample has other DNA sequences that encode this CDR3 too. The J gene is TRBJ1-5, the V gene TRBV6-5, with D hard to call. Trimming removed 4 bases from V and 2 bases from J, with 6 bases in between. The length of the CDR3 is 13 residues. Germline V gene sequence: CDR1 MNHEY, CDR2 SVGAGI. Written as DNA, the CDR3 is TGTGCCAGCAGTTCAACCGGCAATCAGCCCCAGCATTTT. Its protein product is CASSSTGNQPQHF.

The CDR3 DNA reads as TGTGCCAGCAGGGGCCCTTTTGCTAGGTCCTACAATGAGCAGTTCTTC. Its translation is CASRGPFARSYNEQFF. The V and J genes are TRBV28 and TRBJ2-1; D is unclear. In germline, CDR1 is MDHEN, CDR2 SYDVKM. Trimming cost V 6 bases and J 1 base, with 16 bases left between them. This CDR3 is 16 amino acids long.